This TCR beta chain was sequenced for a study of T cell responses to AZD1222 COVID-19 vaccine. Study conclusions and caveats: Regions 160-218 and 743-854 dominated among vaccine-associated CD4 TCRs spanning spike. A mostly white British donor set with more females was recruited, and clonal diversity was possibly underestimated.

To note about this clone: Its antigen is undetermined.

V was pared by 3 bases and J by 7 bases, with 9 bases between. The CDR3 spans 12 residues. Assay used: immunoSEQ multiplex PCR; TCRdb lists only in-frame clones, some missing. Of about 110,000 clones listed, about 87% are singletons. The V gene is TRBV12-3 or TRBV12-4, the J gene TRBJ1-2; D perhaps matches TRBD1 (5 bases). The source was peripheral blood, collected 28 days after the second AZD1222 dose. The origin of this receptor is an adult who received the AZD1222 COVID-19 vaccine. The CDR3 region has the DNA TGTGCCAGCAGTTTGGTCGGGGCTGGCTACACCTTC. Protein sequence: CASSLVGAGYTF.